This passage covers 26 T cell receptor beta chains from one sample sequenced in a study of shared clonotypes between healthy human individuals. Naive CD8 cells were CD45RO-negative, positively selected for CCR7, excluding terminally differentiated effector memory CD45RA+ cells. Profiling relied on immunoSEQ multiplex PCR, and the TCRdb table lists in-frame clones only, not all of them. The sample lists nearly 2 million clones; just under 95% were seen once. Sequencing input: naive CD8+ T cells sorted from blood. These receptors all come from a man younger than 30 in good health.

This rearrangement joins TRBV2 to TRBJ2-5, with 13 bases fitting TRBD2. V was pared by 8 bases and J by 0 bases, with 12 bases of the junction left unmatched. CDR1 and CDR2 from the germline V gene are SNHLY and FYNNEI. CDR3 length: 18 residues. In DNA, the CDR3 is TGTGCCAGCGCGGACACGGGACTAGCGGGGTATTACCAAGAGACCCAGTACTTC. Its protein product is CASADTGLAGYYQETQYF.

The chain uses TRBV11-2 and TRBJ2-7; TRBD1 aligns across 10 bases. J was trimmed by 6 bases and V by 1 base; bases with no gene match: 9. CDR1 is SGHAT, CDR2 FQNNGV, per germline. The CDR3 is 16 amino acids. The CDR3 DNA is TGTGCCAGCAGCTTAGGGGCCGGGACAGGGGTGTTCGAGCAGTACTTC. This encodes CASSLGAGTGVFEQYF.

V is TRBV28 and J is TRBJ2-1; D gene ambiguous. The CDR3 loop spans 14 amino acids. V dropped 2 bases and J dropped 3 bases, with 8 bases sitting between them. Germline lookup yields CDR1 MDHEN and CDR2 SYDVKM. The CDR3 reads CASSLGSLYNEQFF. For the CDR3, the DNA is TGTGCCAGCAGTTTAGGGTCCCTCTACAATGAGCAGTTCTTC.

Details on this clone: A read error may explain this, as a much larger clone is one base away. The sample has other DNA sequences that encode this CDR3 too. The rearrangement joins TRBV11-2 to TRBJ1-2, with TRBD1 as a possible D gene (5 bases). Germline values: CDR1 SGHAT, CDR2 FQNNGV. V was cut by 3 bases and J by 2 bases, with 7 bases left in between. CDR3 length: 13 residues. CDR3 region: CASSFGGNYGYTF. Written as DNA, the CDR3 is TGTGCCAGCAGCTTTGGGGGGAACTATGGCTACACCTTC.

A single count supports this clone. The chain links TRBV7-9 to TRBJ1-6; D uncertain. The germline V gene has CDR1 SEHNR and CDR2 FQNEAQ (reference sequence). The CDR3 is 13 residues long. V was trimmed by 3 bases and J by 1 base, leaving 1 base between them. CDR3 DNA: TGTGCCAGCAGCTTGTCCTATAATTCACCCCTCCACTTT. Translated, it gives CASSLSYNSPLHF.

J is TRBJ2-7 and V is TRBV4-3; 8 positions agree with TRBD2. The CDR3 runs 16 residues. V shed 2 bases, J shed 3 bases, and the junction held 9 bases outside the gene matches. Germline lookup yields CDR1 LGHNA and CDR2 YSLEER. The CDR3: CASSQTGTREIYEQYF. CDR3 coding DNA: TGCGCCAGCAGCCAAACCGGGACTAGGGAAATCTACGAGCAGTACTTC.

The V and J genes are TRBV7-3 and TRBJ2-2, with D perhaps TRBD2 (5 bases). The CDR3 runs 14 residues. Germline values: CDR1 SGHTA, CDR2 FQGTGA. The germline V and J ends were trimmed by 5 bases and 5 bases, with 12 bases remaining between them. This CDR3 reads CASSPNPGTGELFF. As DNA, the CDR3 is TGTGCCAGCAGCCCGAATCCGGGGACCGGGGAGCTGTTTTTT.

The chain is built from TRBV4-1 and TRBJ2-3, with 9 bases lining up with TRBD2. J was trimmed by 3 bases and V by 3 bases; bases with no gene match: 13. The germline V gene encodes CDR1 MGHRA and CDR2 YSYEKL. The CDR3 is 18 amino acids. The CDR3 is CASSHLQHGGRVTDTQYF. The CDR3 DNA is TGCGCCAGCAGCCATCTTCAACACGGCGGGAGGGTGACAGATACGCAGTATTTT.

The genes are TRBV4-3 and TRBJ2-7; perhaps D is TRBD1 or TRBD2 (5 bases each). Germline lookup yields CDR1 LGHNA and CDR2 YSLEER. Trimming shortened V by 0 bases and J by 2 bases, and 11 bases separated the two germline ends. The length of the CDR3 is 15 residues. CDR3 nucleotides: TGCGCCAGCAGCCAAGATGCGGTGGGACCCTACGAGCAGTACTTC. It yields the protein CASSQDAVGPYEQYF.

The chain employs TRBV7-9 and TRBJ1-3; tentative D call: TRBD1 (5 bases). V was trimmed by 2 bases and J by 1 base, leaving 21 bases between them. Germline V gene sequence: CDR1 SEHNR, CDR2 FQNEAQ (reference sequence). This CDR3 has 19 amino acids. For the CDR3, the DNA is TGTGCCAGCAGCTTACGGTTGGGGGGGTTACGAGAATCTGGAAACACCATATATTTT. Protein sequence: CASSLRLGGLRESGNTIYF. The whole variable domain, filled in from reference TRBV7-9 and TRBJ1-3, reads DTGVSQNPRHKITKRGQNVTFRCDPISEHNRLYWYRQTLGQGPEFLTYFQNEAQLEKSRLLSDRFSAERPKGSFSTLEIQRTEQGDSAMYLCASSLRLGGLRESGNTIYFGEGSWLTVV.

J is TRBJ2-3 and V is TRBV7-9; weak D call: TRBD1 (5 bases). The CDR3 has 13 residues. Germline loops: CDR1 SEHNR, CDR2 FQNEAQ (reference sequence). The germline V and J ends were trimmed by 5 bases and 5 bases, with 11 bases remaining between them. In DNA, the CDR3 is TGTGCCAGCAGCGCCAGGGATGTAGATACGCAGTATTTT. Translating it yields CASSARDVDTQYF.

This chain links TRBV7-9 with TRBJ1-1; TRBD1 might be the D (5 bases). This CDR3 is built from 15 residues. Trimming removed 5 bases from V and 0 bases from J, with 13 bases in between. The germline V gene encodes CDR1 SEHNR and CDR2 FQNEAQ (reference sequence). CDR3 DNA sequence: TGTGCCAGCAGCCCTACTGACAGACTGAACACTGAAGCTTTCTTT. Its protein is CASSPTDRLNTEAFF.

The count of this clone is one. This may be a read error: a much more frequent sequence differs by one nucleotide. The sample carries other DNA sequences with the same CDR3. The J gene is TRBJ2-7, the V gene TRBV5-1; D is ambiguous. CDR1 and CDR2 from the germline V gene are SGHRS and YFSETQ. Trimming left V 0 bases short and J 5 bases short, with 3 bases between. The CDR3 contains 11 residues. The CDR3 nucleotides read TGCGCCAGCAGCTTGGGCCACGAGCAGTACTTC. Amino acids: CASSLGHEQYF.

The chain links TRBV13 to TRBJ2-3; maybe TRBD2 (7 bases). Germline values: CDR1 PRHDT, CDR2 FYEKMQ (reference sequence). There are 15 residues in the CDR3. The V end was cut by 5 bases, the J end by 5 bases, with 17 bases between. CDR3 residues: CASSPQGGAQDTQYF. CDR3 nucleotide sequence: TGTGCCAGCAGCCCTCAAGGGGGGGCACAAGATACGCAGTATTTT.

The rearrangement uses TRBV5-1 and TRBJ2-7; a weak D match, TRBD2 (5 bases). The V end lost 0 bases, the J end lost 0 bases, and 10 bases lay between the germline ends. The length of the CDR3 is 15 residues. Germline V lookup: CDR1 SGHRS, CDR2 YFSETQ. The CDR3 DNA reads TGCGCCAGCAGCTTGGCCGCCGGGGACTCCTACGAGCAGTACTTC. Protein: CASSLAAGDSYEQYF.

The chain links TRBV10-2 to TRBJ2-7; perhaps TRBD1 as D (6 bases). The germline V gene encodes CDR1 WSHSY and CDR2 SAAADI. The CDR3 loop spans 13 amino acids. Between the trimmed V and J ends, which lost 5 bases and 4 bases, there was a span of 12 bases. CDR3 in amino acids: CASSPGVFYEQYF. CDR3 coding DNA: TGCGCCAGCAGTCCAGGGGTGTTTTACGAGCAGTACTTC.

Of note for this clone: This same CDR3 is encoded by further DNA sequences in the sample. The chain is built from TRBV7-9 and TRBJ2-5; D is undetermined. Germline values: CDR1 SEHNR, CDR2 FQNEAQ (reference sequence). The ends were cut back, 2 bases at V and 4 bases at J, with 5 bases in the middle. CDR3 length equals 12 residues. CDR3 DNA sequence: TGTGCCAGCAGCTTATCCTCAGAGACCCAGTACTTC. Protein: CASSLSSETQYF.

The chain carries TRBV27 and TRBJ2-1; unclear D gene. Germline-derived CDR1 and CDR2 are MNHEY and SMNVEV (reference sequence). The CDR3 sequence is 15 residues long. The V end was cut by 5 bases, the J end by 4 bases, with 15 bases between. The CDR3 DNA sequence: TGTGCCAGCAGTCCCCGGTTGGGAATTTACAATGAGCAGTTCTTC. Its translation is CASSPRLGIYNEQFF.

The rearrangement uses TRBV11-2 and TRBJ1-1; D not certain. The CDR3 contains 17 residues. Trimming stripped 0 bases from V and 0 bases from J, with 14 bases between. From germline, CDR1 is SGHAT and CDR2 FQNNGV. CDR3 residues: CASSLETFGSMNTEAFF. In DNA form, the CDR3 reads TGTGCCAGCAGCTTAGAAACTTTCGGAAGTATGAACACTGAAGCTTTCTTT.

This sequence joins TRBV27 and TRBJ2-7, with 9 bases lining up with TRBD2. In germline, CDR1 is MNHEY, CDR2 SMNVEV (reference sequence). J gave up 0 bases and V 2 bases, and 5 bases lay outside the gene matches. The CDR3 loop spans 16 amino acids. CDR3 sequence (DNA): TGTGCCAGCAGTTTAGGAGCGGGGGGCTCCTCCTACGAGCAGTACTTC. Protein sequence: CASSLGAGGSSYEQYF.

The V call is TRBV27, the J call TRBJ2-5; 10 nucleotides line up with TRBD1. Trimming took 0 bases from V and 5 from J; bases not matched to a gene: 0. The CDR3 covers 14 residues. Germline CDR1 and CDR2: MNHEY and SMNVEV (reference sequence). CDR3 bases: TGTGCCAGCAGTTTATCGGACAGGGGGGAGACCCAGTACTTC. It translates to CASSLSDRGETQYF.

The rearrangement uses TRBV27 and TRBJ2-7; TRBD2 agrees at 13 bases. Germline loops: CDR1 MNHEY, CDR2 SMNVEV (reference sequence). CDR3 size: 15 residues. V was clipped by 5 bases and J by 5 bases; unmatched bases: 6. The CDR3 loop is CASSRGTSGIDEQYF. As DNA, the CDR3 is TGTGCCAGCAGTAGGGGGACTAGCGGGATCGACGAGCAGTACTTC.

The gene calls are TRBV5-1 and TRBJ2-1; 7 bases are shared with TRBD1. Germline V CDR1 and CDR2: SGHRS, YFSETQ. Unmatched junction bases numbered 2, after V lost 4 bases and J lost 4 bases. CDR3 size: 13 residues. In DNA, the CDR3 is TGCGCCAGCAGCGTGACAGGGTACAATGAGCAGTTCTTC. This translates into CASSVTGYNEQFF. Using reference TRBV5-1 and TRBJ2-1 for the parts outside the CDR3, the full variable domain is KAGVTQTPRYLIKTRGQQVTLSCSPISGHRSVSWYQQTPGQGLQFLFEYFSETQRNKGNFPGRFSGRQFSNSRSEMNVSTLELGDSALYLCASSVTGYNEQFFGPGTRLTVL.

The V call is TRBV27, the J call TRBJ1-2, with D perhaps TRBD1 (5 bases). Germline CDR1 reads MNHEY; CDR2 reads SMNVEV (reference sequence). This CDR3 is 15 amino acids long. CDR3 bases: TGTGCAGTTCTTCAGGCAAGGGGCGCAGGCTATGGCTACACCTTC. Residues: CAVLQARGAGYGYTF.

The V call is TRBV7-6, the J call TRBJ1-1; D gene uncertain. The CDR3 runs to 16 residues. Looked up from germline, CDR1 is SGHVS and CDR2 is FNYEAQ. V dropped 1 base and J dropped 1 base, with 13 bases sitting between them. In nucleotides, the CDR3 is TGTGCCAGCAGCTTAGTGCTGTTTCTGCAGAACACTGAAGCTTTCTTT. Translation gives CASSLVLFLQNTEAFF.

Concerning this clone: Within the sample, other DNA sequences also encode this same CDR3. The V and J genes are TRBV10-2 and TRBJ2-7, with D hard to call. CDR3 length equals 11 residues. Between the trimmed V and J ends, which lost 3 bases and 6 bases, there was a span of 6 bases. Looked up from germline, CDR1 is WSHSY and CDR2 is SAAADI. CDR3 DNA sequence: TGCGCCAGCAGTGAAGGCTCCGAGCAGTACTTC. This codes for CASSEGSEQYF.